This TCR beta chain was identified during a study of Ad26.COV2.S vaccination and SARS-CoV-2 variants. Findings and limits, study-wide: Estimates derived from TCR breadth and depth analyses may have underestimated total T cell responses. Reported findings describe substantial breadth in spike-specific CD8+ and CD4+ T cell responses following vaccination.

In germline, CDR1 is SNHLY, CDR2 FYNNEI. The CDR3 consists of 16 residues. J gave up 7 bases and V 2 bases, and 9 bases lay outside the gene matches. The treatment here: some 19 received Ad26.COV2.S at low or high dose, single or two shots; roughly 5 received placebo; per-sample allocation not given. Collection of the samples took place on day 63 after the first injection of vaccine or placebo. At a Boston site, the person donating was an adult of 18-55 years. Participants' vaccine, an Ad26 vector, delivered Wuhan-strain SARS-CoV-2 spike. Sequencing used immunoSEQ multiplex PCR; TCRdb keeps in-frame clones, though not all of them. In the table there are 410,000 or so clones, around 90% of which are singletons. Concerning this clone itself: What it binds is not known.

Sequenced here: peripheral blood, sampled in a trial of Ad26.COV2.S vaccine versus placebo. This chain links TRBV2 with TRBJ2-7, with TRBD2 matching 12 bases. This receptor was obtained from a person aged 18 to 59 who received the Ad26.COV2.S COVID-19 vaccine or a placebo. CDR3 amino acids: CASSETPSGRAREQYF. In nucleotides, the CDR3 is TGTGCCAGCAGTGAAACCCCTAGCGGGAGGGCGAGGGAGCAGTACTTC.